A selection of T cell receptor beta chains follows, all from one sample in a study of T cell responses to AZD1222 COVID-19 vaccine. The protocol was immunoSEQ multiplex PCR, while the TCRdb copy is restricted to in-frame clones and leaves out a portion. The sample has 130,000 to 150,000 clones; approximately 78% are singletons. Sequenced material: peripheral blood, taken on day 0 of MenACWY control vaccination. Receptor source: an adult in good health. CDR3s include the opening cysteine and the closing phenylalanine or tryptophan. A D gene is named only where the DNA matches it firmly. Clone size is shown for a subset of rows, as once, few, many or a class of expanded clone.

TRBJ1-3 - 11 TRBV18 - TGTGCCAGCTCCACGATGGACACCATATATTTT CASSTMDTIYF
TRBJ1-2 - 13 TRBV6-5 - TGTGCCAGCAGATTGACAGCTAACTATGGCTACACCTTC CASRLTANYGYTF
TRBJ2-5 TRBD2 15 TRBV5-5 - TGTGCCAGCACCTCCGGGCCTAGCGGTCGAGAGACCCAGTACTTC CASTSGPSGRETQYF
TRBJ1-2 - 14 TRBV5-6 - TGTGCCAGCAGCTCGGGGGCTGGTGGCTATGGCTACACCTTC CASSSGAGGYGYTF
TRBJ1-2 - 14 TRBV6-5 - TGTGCCAGCACCCAGTGGGGGGGGGTTCCTGGCTACACCTTC CASTQWGGVPGYTF
TRBJ2-1 TRBD2 15 TRBV5-4 - TGTGCCAGCAGCTTGGGACTAGCGGGGGTCAATGAGCAGTTCTTC CASSLGLAGVNEQFF
TRBJ2-7 - 13 TRBV20-1 - TGCAGTGCTAGTAAACCCCCTACCTACGAGCAGTACTTC CSASKPPTYEQYF
TRBJ1-2 TRBD1 14 TRBV5-1 once TGCGCCAGCAGCGTTTTACAGGGGAGAGGTGGCTACACCTTC CASSVLQGRGGYTF
TRBJ2-7 - 12 TRBV5-1 - TGCGCCAGCAGCCCTGCCGGGTACGAGCAGTACTTC CASSPAGYEQYF
TRBJ2-2 - 14 TRBV5-1 - TGCGCCAGCAGAGTTTCATCCGCCGGGGGGGAGCTGTTTTTT CASRVSSAGGELFF
TRBJ1-1 - 13 TRBV7-3 once TGTGCCAGCAGCTTAGCGGGACACACTGAAGCTTTCTTT CASSLAGHTEAFF
TRBJ2-1 TRBD2 16 TRBV28 - TGTGCCAGCAGTTCCGTGGGGGGGAGCTCCTACAATGAGCAGTTCTTC CASSSVGGSSYNEQFF
TRBJ2-3 - 13 TRBV27 - TGTGCCAGCAGTTTCCGAAGGGCAGATACGCAGTATTTT CASSFRRADTQYF
TRBJ1-5 - 17 TRBV19 - TGTGCCAGTAGTACCGTTACAGGGACGATGGGAGTTCAGCCCCAGCATTTT CASSTVTGTMGVQPQHF
TRBJ2-1 - 15 TRBV19 - TGTGCCAGTAGGTTGGCAGGTGGAGGGGAGAATGAGCAGTTCTTC CASRLAGGGENEQFF
TRBJ2-1 - 14 TRBV18 - TGTGCCAGCTCACCACAGCCAGGGGGGAATGAGCAGTTCTTC CASSPQPGGNEQFF
TRBJ1-6 - 15 TRBV27 - TGTGCCAGCAGTTCTTACGGGGCGATCGATTCACCCCTCCACTTT CASSSYGAIDSPLHF
TRBJ1-5 - 12 TRBV19 - TGTGCCAGTAGTCCCCAAAAGCGGCCCCAGCATTTT CASSPQKRPQHF
TRBJ1-1 - 11 TRBV7-8 once TGTGCCAGCAGCTTGACAGCTGAAGCTTTCTTT CASSLTAEAFF
TRBJ1-5 TRBD1 15 TRBV6-5 - TGTGCCAGCAGACTGGACAGGGAGAGCAATCAGCCCCAGCATTTT CASRLDRESNQPQHF
TRBJ1-1 - 13 TRBV12-3/TRBV12-4 - TGTGCCAGCACTAGCGGAGCACTCATAGGAGCTTTCTTT CASTSGALIGAFF
TRBJ2-5 - 14 TRBV3-1/TRBV3-2 - TGTGCCAGCAGCCAAGTGGCAGGGTCAGAGACCCAGTACTTC CASSQVAGSETQYF
TRBJ2-5 TRBD1 15 TRBV25-1 - TGTGCCAGCAGTGACCCAAGGGGGCTCGGAGAGACCCAGTACTTC CASSDPRGLGETQYF
TRBJ1-6 TRBD1 16 TRBV7-8 - TGTGCCAGCAGCAACCGACAGGGGTACTATAATTCACCCCTCCACTTT CASSNRQGYYNSPLHF
TRBJ1-1 - 15 TRBV5-1 - TGCGCCAGCAGCGTACGAGGGGATGTGGATTATGAAGCTTTCTTT CASSVRGDVDYEAFF
TRBJ1-5 TRBD1 13 TRBV15 - TGTGCCACCAGCCACCAGGGGGCTCAGCCCCAGCATTTT CATSHQGAQPQHF
TRBJ2-1 TRBD1 20 TRBV7-6 - TGTGCCAGCAGCTTAGCCGACAGATCCCAGACAGGGGGCGCGGGCAATGAGCAGTTCTTC CASSLADRSQTGGAGNEQFF
TRBJ1-4 - 14 TRBV5-1 - TGCGCCAGCAGCCCAGGACACAGCAATGAAAAACTGTTTTTT CASSPGHSNEKLFF
TRBJ2-7 - 16 TRBV7-2 - TGTGCCAGCAGCTTAAGTTTTCGACTGATCTCCTACGAGCAGTACTTC CASSLSFRLISYEQYF
TRBJ2-7 - 15 TRBV5-5 - TGTGCCAGCAGCTTCGGTGGGAAGGCGACCTACGAGCAGTACTTC CASSFGGKATYEQYF
TRBJ1-1 TRBD1 14 TRBV27 - TGTGCCAGCAGTTTATCCCAGGGGGGTACTGAAGCTTTCTTT CASSLSQGGTEAFF
TRBJ2-7 TRBD1 17 TRBV3-1/TRBV3-2 - TGTGCCAGCAGCAAGAGGACAGGGGGTCCCATCACCTACGAGCAGTACTTC CASSKRTGGPITYEQYF
TRBJ1-6 - 16 TRBV13 few TGTGCCAGCAGCTTACTCGCAGCTTCGGGAAATTCACCCCTCCACTTT CASSLLAASGNSPLHF
TRBJ2-1 - 15 TRBV5-1 - TGCGCCAGCAGCTTATCCTCGAGGGCCCGGGATGAGCAGTTCTTC CASSLSSRARDEQFF
TRBJ1-4 - 12 TRBV6-5 - TGTGCCAGCGGGACAACTAATGAAAAACTGTTTTTT CASGTTNEKLFF
TRBJ2-4 TRBD1 16 TRBV27 - TGTGCCAGCAGGCCAGGGACAGGGGTAGCCAAAAACATTCAGTACTTC CASRPGTGVAKNIQYF
TRBJ2-1 TRBD1 15 TRBV19 - TGTGCCAGTAGTTTCCGGGACAGGGGTTGGAATGAGCAGTTCTTC CASSFRDRGWNEQFF
TRBJ1-4 - 15 TRBV4-1 few TGCGCCAGCAGCCAAGATTTAGGCACTAATGAAAAACTGTTTTTT CASSQDLGTNEKLFF
TRBJ1-5 - 15 TRBV6-5 - TGTGCCAGCAGTTACTCGGCGTATAGCAATCAGCCCCAGCATTTT CASSYSAYSNQPQHF
TRBJ2-2 - 12 TRBV12-3/TRBV12-4 - TGTGCCAGCAGAGTAGGGGCCGGGGAGCTGTTTTTT CASRVGAGELFF
TRBJ2-7 TRBD2 16 TRBV3-1/TRBV3-2 few TGTGCCAGCAGCTCCCGACTAGCGGGGCCCTCCTACGAGCAGTACTTC CASSSRLAGPSYEQYF
TRBJ2-5 TRBD1 15 TRBV5-3 - TGTGCCAGAAGCCAGACAGGGGTATCGGGAGAGACCCAGTACTTC CARSQTGVSGETQYF
TRBJ2-2 TRBD1 14 TRBV6-5 - TGTGCCTCTCAGCGACAGGGTAGGACCGGGGAGCTGTTTTTT CASQRQGRTGELFF
TRBJ2-1 TRBD1 15 TRBV5-1 - TGCGCCAGCAGCAACAGGGGGCTGCCCTACAATGAGCAGTTCTTC CASSNRGLPYNEQFF